This TCR beta chain was sequenced in a study of shared clonotypes between healthy human individuals. Data came from immunoSEQ multiplex PCR; TCRdb stores just in-frame clones and leaves some out. The sample records about 2.3 million clones, approximately 93% being singletons. Memory CD4+ cells were the fraction left after CD45RA+ naive selection. The CDR3 has 15 amino acids. CDR1 MDHEN and CDR2 SYDVKM come from the germline V gene. Trimming took 6 bases from V and 7 from J, leaving 19 bases between them. The rearrangement uses TRBV28 and TRBJ1-5, with D unclear. This TCR came from a man younger than 35 in good health. Some clones in this sample may be carry-over from other donors' samples. The material sequenced was naive CD4+ T cells from PBMCs. Described subset: CD45RA+ positively selected. CDR3 nucleotides: TGTGCCAGCAGCTCCCGCGGGGAGGTTGGCCAGCCCCAGCATTTT. It encodes CASSSRGEVGQPQHF.